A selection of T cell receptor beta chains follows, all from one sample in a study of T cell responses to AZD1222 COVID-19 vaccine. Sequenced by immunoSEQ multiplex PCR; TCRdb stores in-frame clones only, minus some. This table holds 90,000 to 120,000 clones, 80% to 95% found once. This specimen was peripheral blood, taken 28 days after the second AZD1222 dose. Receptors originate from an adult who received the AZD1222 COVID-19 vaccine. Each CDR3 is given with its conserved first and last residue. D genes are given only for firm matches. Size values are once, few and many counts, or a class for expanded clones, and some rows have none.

CASSREGATNEKLFF,TGTGCCAGCAGCAGAGAGGGTGCAACTAATGAAAAACTGTTTTTT,.,.,TRBV6-5,TRBJ1-4
CASRTETRNQPQHF,TGTGCCAGTCGAACAGAGACGCGCAATCAGCCCCAGCATTTT,.,.,TRBV19,TRBJ1-5
CASRLSDRRNQPQHF,TGCGCCAGCAGACTCTCGGACAGACGCAATCAGCCCCAGCATTTT,.,.,TRBV4-1,TRBJ1-5
CASSHRWQGPYEQYF,TGTGCCAGCAGCCATAGATGGCAGGGGCCCTACGAGCAGTACTTC,.,.,TRBV14,TRBJ2-7
CASSPDRGDYGYTF,TGTGCCAGCTCACCCGACAGGGGGGACTATGGCTACACCTTC,TRBD1,once,TRBV18,TRBJ1-2
CASSLSGNSGNTIYF,TGTGCCAGCAGCTTGTCGGGTAACTCTGGAAACACCATATATTTT,.,few,TRBV7-2,TRBJ1-3
CASSSLESPPNEQFF,TGTGCCAGCAGCTCACTAGAAAGTCCCCCCAATGAGCAGTTCTTC,.,.,TRBV2,TRBJ2-1
CASTTLTKPYEQYF,TGTGCCAGCACCACGTTGACAAAACCCTACGAGCAGTACTTC,.,.,TRBV27,TRBJ2-7
CASSLTSGTDTQYF,TGTGCCAGCAGCCTAACTAGCGGCACAGATACGCAGTATTTT,TRBD2,.,TRBV11-3,TRBJ2-3
CASSKALWLDIDGYTF,TGTGCCAGCAGCAAAGCGCTTTGGCTCGACATCGATGGCTACACCTTC,.,.,TRBV21-1,TRBJ1-2
CASSRIAGAFYNEQFF,TGCGCCAGCAGCCGTATAGCGGGAGCTTTTTACAATGAGCAGTTCTTC,TRBD2,.,TRBV4-3,TRBJ2-1
CASSLPRVETDTQYF,TGTGCCAGCAGCTTGCCCAGGGTGGAGACAGATACGCAGTATTTT,.,.,TRBV5-5,TRBJ2-3
CASSSYRGVLHTEAFF,TGTGCCAGCAGTTCCTATCGGGGGGTTCTTCACACTGAAGCTTTCTTT,.,.,TRBV27,TRBJ1-1
CASSLASASEQYF,TGTGCCAGCAGCTTGGCCTCGGCCTCCGAGCAGTACTTC,.,.,TRBV5-8,TRBJ2-7
CASSQDGGAGARELFF,TGCGCCAGCAGCCAGGACGGGGGGGCGGGAGCGCGGGAGCTGTTTTTT,TRBD2,.,TRBV4-1,TRBJ2-2
CASRPGLASYNEQFF,TGTGCCAGCAGGCCGGGACTAGCGTCGTACAATGAGCAGTTCTTC,TRBD2,.,TRBV6-5,TRBJ2-1
CASSSSGQGAVYEQYF,TGCGCCAGCAGCTCCTCGGGACAGGGGGCTGTTTACGAGCAGTACTTC,TRBD1,.,TRBV5-1,TRBJ2-7
CASSLTQGSYNEQFF,TGTGCCAGCAGCTTAACCCAGGGATCCTACAATGAGCAGTTCTTC,.,.,TRBV7-9,TRBJ2-1